The T cell receptor beta chain under discussion was sequenced for a study of glioma-infiltrating T cells. CDR1 and CDR2 from the germline V gene are SGHVS and FNYEAQ. This CDR3 is built from 15 residues. Remarks on this clonotype: One junction end does not reproduce the germline sequence, and a read error may be involved.

The iRepertoire nested amplicon-rescue multiplex PCR amplified TCR alpha and beta CDR3s from RNA. MiXCR was run by TCRdb on the multiplex PCR reads, yielding one entry per CDR3 protein. In the table there are fewer than 90,000 distinct CDR3 sequences, about 23% of which are singletons. The V gene is TRBV7-6, the J gene TRBJ2-5, with 7 bases that match TRBD1. The specimen was glioma tissue, nonneoplastic brain tissue, or PBMCs (not recorded which). This TCR was sampled from a human donor with low-grade glioma or glioblastoma, undergoing nonglioma brain surgery, or in good health (not recorded which). CDR3: CASSPGGHSQEAQYF. CDR3 sequence (DNA): TGTGCCAGCAGCCCAGGGGGACATTCCCAAGAGGCCCAGTACTTC.